This record concerns one T cell receptor (beta chain) sequence. The antigen is undetermined. Germline V lookup: CDR1 MGHRA, CDR2 YSYEKL. The J segment lost 1 base and the V segment lost 1 base, leaving 3 bases of the junction unmatched. The CDR3 runs 16 residues. It was RNA transcripts that yielded the amplified TCR beta CDR3 regions. Researchers ran a first-round RT-PCR on the TCR CDR3 using the HTBI primer set. TCRdb passed the multiplex PCR reads through MiXCR, listing each CDR3 protein once. The table shows hundreds of thousands of distinct CDR3 sequences, with around 15% occurring only once. Diagnoses were made from clinical symptoms, serum measures (thyroxine and TRAb), thyroid ultrasound and orbital computed tomography. PBMCs were derived from around 10 ml fresh peripheral blood. These data come from a study of T cells in Graves' hyperthyroidism and ophthalmopathy. Points from the study as a whole: Among thyroid clonotypes expanded above 0.001, most also appeared in blood. The model made its ophthalmopathy prediction, and onset followed a median approximately 6 months later.

The chain is built from TRBV4-1 and TRBJ2-3; 9 nucleotides agree with TRBD2. The sample was blood. The TCR comes from a woman younger than 35 with Graves' hyperthyroidism. CDR3 region: CASSQVAGGGTDTQYF. In nucleotides, the CDR3 is TGCGCCAGCAGCCAAGTGGCGGGGGGGGGCACAGATACGCAGTATTTT.